The 24 T cell receptor beta chains listed next were all sequenced from one sample in a study of spatial heterogeneity in lung cancer. As to time point: sample taken at primary tumor resection. Whole RNA, isolated from tumor, nontumor lung or frozen PBMC, was sequenced without prior sorting. TCRdb analysed the 5' RACE reads with MiXCR anew, one entry per CDR3 protein. The sample includes roughly 7,000 distinct CDR3 sequences, 7% of them seen just once. The sequenced sample was PBMCs, obtained at surgery. These receptors were obtained from a male donor with early-stage non-small cell lung cancer.

The table lists this clonotype with many counts. This beta chain lies outside the target of a library built for alpha chains; its clone size means little. This chain links TRBV25-1 with TRBJ2-2; possible D gene TRBD1, 6 bases. Trimming pared 5 bases from V and 2 bases from J, leaving 18 bases between. This CDR3 has 17 residues. Germline CDR1 and CDR2: MGHDK and SYGVNS. In nucleotides, the CDR3 is TGTGCCAGCAGTTCCCCTCCGACAGGAACAAACACCGGGGAGCTGTTTTTT. It specifies CASSSPPTGTNTGELFF.

A remark on this clonotype: In a library made to pick up alpha chains, this beta chain is a stray read with a size that means little. The V and J genes are TRBV28 and TRBJ2-7; possible D gene TRBD1, 6 bases. Trimming took off 3 bases at V and 6 bases at J, with 15 bases between the two ends. The V gene's germline CDR1 is MDHEN and CDR2 SYDVKM. The length of the CDR3 is 14 residues. The CDR3 DNA reads as TGTGCCAGCAGTTTTAACAGGGACCCCCTCGAGCAGTACTTC. Translated: CASSFNRDPLEQYF. The entire variable domain, with the rest obtained from reference TRBV28 and TRBJ2-7, is as follows: DVKVTQSSRYLVKRTGEKVFLECVQDMDHENMFWYRQDPGLGLRLIYFSYDVKMKEKGDIPEGYSVSREKKERFSLILESASTNQTSMYLCASSFNRDPLEQYFGPGTRLTVT.

As regards this clonotype: A library made for alpha chains picked up this beta chain off target, so its size means little. The chain employs TRBV30 and TRBJ1-1; no definite D call. The ends were cut back, 4 bases at V and 7 bases at J, with 10 bases in the middle. The CDR3 runs 11 residues. Germline CDR1 is GTSNPN and CDR2 is SVGIG (reference sequence). CDR3 protein: CAWNGRNEAFF. CDR3 DNA sequence: TGTGCCTGGAACGGACGGAATGAAGCTTTCTTT.

This clonotype was found many times. This beta chain lies outside the target of a library built for alpha chains; its clone size means little. The rearrangement joins TRBV5-1 to TRBJ2-4; TRBD1 is a possible D gene (6 bases). The CDR3 spans 15 residues. V lost 1 base, J lost 6 bases, and 14 bases lay in between. The germline V gene encodes CDR1 SGHRS and CDR2 YFSETQ. This CDR3 is CASSLSTGSANIQYF. For the CDR3, the DNA is TGCGCCAGCAGCTTGAGCACAGGGTCAGCAAACATTCAGTACTTC.

This clonotype is medium-sized (0.01 to 0.1%). This beta chain is an unintended read in a library built for alpha chains; its size means little. The chain recombines TRBV29-1 with TRBJ1-5; maybe TRBD1 (6 bases). CDR3 length equals 13 residues. Germline V gives CDR1 SQVTM, CDR2 ANQGSEA. V lost 7 bases, J lost 2 bases, and 12 bases lay in between. The CDR3 DNA is TGCAGCGCCCAGGGGCAGGGCAATCAGCCCCAGCATTTT. The encoded protein is CSAQGQGNQPQHF.

This clonotype occurred many times. Within a library made for alpha chains, this beta chain is off target, and its count is uninformative. V is TRBV20-1 and J is TRBJ2-7, with 11 bases lining up with TRBD2. Trimming at V came to 6 bases and at J to 4 bases, leaving 5 bases not matched to a gene. Per the germline V gene, CDR1 is DFQATT and CDR2 is SNEGSKA (reference sequence). CDR3 size: 13 residues. The CDR3 here is CSATGLADYEQYF. The CDR3 region has the DNA TGCAGTGCAACGGGACTAGCGGATTACGAGCAGTACTTC.

In this sample, this clonotype turned up many times. This beta chain is an off-target read within a library intended for alpha chains, so its frequency means little. The chain is built from TRBV28 and TRBJ2-3, with TRBD2 matching over 14 bases. The germline V gene encodes CDR1 MDHEN and CDR2 SYDVKM. The CDR3 sequence is 16 residues long. V was pared by 5 bases and J by 4 bases, with 5 bases of the junction left unmatched. The CDR3 DNA reads TGTGCCAGCAGTATGACTAGCGGGGGGGAGGCAGATACGCAGTATTTT. This translates into CASSMTSGGEADTQYF.

Regarding this clonotype: This beta chain was picked up by a library intended for alpha chains and is off target, so its count carries little meaning. The chain combines TRBV19 with TRBJ1-5, with no clear D. The CDR3 consists of 14 residues. V was clipped by 8 bases and J by 0 bases, with 11 bases between them. Per the germline V gene, CDR1 is LNHDA and CDR2 is SQIVND (reference sequence). CDR3: CASEVGVSNQPQHF. DNA for the CDR3: TGTGCCAGTGAGGTTGGAGTTAGCAATCAGCCCCAGCATTTT.

This clonotype was counted a few times. Found in a library prepared for alpha chains, this beta chain is an off-target read, and its abundance has little meaning. This sequence joins TRBV20-1 and TRBJ1-5; D perhaps matches TRBD1 (5 bases). The CDR3 consists of 16 residues. Germline V CDR1 and CDR2: DFQATT, SNEGSKA (reference sequence). The ends were cut back, 0 bases at V and 3 bases at J, with 15 bases in the middle. CDR3 loop: CSARDTGVGFNQPQHF. Here the CDR3 DNA reads TGCAGTGCTAGAGATACGGGGGTCGGCTTCAATCAGCCCCAGCATTTT.

In the case of this clonotype: Little can be read into the size of this beta chain, an off-target read in a library designed for alpha chains. The rearrangement uses TRBV11-2 and TRBJ1-4; D is perhaps TRBD1 (5 bases). V lost 8 bases to trimming and J lost 0 bases, with 16 bases between them. Germline-derived CDR1 and CDR2 are SGHAT and FQNNGV. The length of the CDR3 is 16 residues. The CDR3 loop is CASGPRGWSTNEKLFF. Written as DNA, the CDR3 is TGTGCCAGCGGCCCCCGGGGGTGGTCAACTAATGAAAAACTGTTTTTT.

This clonotype was observed many times. Little can be read into the size of this beta chain, an off-target read in a library designed for alpha chains. This chain links TRBV28 with TRBJ1-6, with 10 bases lining up with TRBD1. The J segment lost 9 bases and the V segment lost 6 bases, leaving 5 bases of the junction unmatched. Germline V gene data show CDR1 as MDHEN and CDR2 as SYDVKM. The CDR3 contains 14 residues. The CDR3 nucleotides are TGTGCCAGCAGCTGGACAGGGGGTAGTTCACCCCTCCACTTT. Translation gives CASSWTGGSSPLHF.

This clonotype was counted at least ten times. This beta chain is an off-target read within a library intended for alpha chains, so its frequency means little. The gene calls are TRBV7-9 and TRBJ2-1, with 13 nucleotides matching TRBD2. This CDR3 comprises 18 residues. In germline, CDR1 is SEHNR, CDR2 FQNEAQ (reference sequence). V gave up 3 bases and J gave up 0 bases; unmatched junction bases: 5. The CDR3 DNA reads TGTGCCAGCAGCTTGGGACTAGCGGGACTCAGCTCCTACAATGAGCAGTTCTTC. Translation: CASSLGLAGLSSYNEQFF.

This clonotype was detected a few times. Within a library made for alpha chains, this beta chain is off target, and its count is uninformative. The chain links TRBV13 to TRBJ2-1; a possible D gene is TRBD2 (6 bases). V lost 8 bases and J lost 9, with 14 bases in between. This CDR3 has 12 amino acids. Germline V gene data show CDR1 as PRHDT and CDR2 as FYEKMQ (reference sequence). This CDR3 reads CASGPGGSEQFF. Here the CDR3 DNA reads TGTGCCAGCGGGCCCGGGGGAAGTGAGCAGTTCTTC.

This clonotype appeared many times. As an off-target read in a library built for alpha chains, this beta chain has a frequency of little significance. V and J are TRBV7-2 and TRBJ2-3, with 7 bases matching TRBD2. The CDR3 consists of 16 residues. CDR1 is SGHTA and CDR2 is FQGNSA in the germline V gene. Trimming at V came to 7 bases and at J to 0 bases, leaving 10 bases not matched to a gene. The chain's CDR3 is CASTVSASGSTDTQYF. In DNA form, the CDR3 reads TGTGCCAGCACCGTCTCGGCTAGCGGTAGCACAGATACGCAGTATTTT.

The table lists this clonotype with many counts. Since the library was made to target alpha chains, this beta chain is a stray read and its abundance is not meaningful. This rearrangement joins TRBV20-1 to TRBJ1-1, with 7 positions matching TRBD1. CDR3 length equals 17 residues. J gave up 0 bases and V 1 base, and 11 bases lay outside the gene matches. Germline V gene lookup returns CDR1 DFQATT and CDR2 SNEGSKA (reference sequence). CDR3 coding DNA: TGCAGTGCTAGAGTCCACCAGGGGGGAGGGTTGAACACTGAAGCTTTCTTT. Protein: CSARVHQGGGLNTEAFF.

A note on this clonotype: This beta chain represents an off-target read in a library built for alpha chains; its size is of limited meaning. The V gene is TRBV5-1, the J gene TRBJ2-3; D gene uncertain. CDR1 and CDR2 from the germline V gene are SGHRS and YFSETQ. The CDR3 totals 13 residues. V was clipped by 7 bases and J by 0 bases, with 9 bases between them. CDR3 region: CASALGSTDTQYF. Written as DNA, the CDR3 is TGCGCCAGCGCTCTGGGAAGCACAGATACGCAGTATTTT.

Concerning this clonotype itself: The library was designed around alpha chains, so this beta chain is a stray read whose abundance carries little weight. The genes are TRBV3-1 and TRBJ2-1; the match to TRBD1 covers 7 bases. Looked up from germline, CDR1 is LGHDT and CDR2 is YNNKEL (reference sequence). The length of the CDR3 is 17 residues. The junction had 12 bases not matched to a gene; V was cut back by 0 bases and J by 7 bases. The CDR3 here is CASSQEKGAMIGNEQFF. The DNA of the CDR3 is TGTGCCAGCAGCCAAGAGAAGGGGGCGATGATTGGGAATGAGCAGTTCTTC.

In its sample, this clonotype was seen many times. Within a library made for alpha chains, this beta chain is off target, and its count is uninformative. The chain combines TRBV20-1 with TRBJ2-7; 11 bases match TRBD2. Per germline, CDR1 DFQATT and CDR2 SNEGSKA (reference sequence). Losses at the gene ends were 4 bases for V and 3 bases for J; bases not matched to a gene: 2. The CDR3 consists of 13 residues. The chain's CDR3 is CSAKTSGIYEQYF. The CDR3 region has the DNA TGCAGTGCTAAGACTAGCGGGATCTACGAGCAGTACTTC.

This clonotype occurred many times. This beta chain is an unintended read in a library built for alpha chains; its size means little. This rearrangement joins TRBV5-1 to TRBJ2-2; tentative D call: TRBD1 (6 bases). CDR1 and CDR2 from the germline V gene are SGHRS and YFSETQ. The CDR3 covers 13 residues. Deletions cut 4 bases from V and 8 bases from J, with 12 bases between. CDR3 residues: CASSLGQLGELFF. CDR3 DNA: TGCGCCAGCAGCCTCGGACAGCTTGGGGAGCTGTTTTTT.

This clonotype occurred many times. Found in a library prepared for alpha chains, this beta chain is an off-target read, and its abundance has little meaning. The genes are TRBV20-1 and TRBJ1-5; 9 positions agree with TRBD1. The CDR3 spans 15 residues. J was trimmed by 5 bases and V by 5 bases; bases with no gene match: 10. The germline V gene has CDR1 DFQATT and CDR2 SNEGSKA (reference sequence). Here the CDR3 reads CSALGQGLVDQPQHF. The DNA of the CDR3 is TGCAGTGCTTTGGGACAGGGATTGGTCGATCAGCCCCAGCATTTT.

This clonotype has ten or more counts. Being off target in a library aimed at alpha chains, this beta chain has a size of little meaning. The J gene is TRBJ2-3, the V gene TRBV20-1; 11 bases fit TRBD2. After removal of 7 bases from V and 2 bases from J, the junction contained 11 bases not matched to a gene. In germline, CDR1 is DFQATT, CDR2 SNEGSKA (reference sequence). The CDR3 totals 16 residues. CDR3 residues: CSVLLAGVGDTDTQYF. CDR3 nucleotide sequence: TGCAGTGTTTTACTAGCGGGGGTTGGGGACACAGATACGCAGTATTTT.

For this clonotype: A library made for alpha chains picked up this beta chain off target, so its size means little. V and J are TRBV2 and TRBJ2-7, with TRBD2 identical over 8 bases. CDR3 length: 14 amino acids. V lost 6 bases, J lost 2 bases, and 6 bases stayed unmatched. The V gene's germline CDR1 is SNHLY and CDR2 FYNNEI. CDR3 nucleotide sequence: TGTGCCAGCAGGGAGACTAGCGCTACCTACGAGCAGTACTTC. This encodes CASRETSATYEQYF.

In this sample, this clonotype turned up many times. This beta chain appears as a stray read in a library generated for alpha chains; its size is not informative. The V and J genes are TRBV29-1 and TRBJ2-3; no reliable D call. The germline V and J ends were trimmed by 0 bases and 2 bases, with 15 bases remaining between them. Germline CDR1 SQVTM, CDR2 ANQGSEA. The CDR3 totals 16 residues. Written as DNA, the CDR3 is TGCAGCGTTGAAGATCGGGCAGGCAGCTACACAGATACGCAGTATTTT. The encoded protein is CSVEDRAGSYTDTQYF.

There are many counts of this clonotype. The library was designed around alpha chains, so this beta chain is a stray read whose abundance carries little weight. V is TRBV2 and J is TRBJ1-4; 9 bases are shared with TRBD1. Germline loops: CDR1 SNHLY, CDR2 FYNNEI. The CDR3 consists of 12 residues. Losses at the gene ends were 6 bases for V and 16 bases for J; bases not matched to a gene: 9. CDR3 in amino acids: CASSATGGGPFF. Here the CDR3 DNA reads TGTGCCAGCAGCGCTACAGGGGGCGGACCGTTTTTT. The full variable domain, in which reference TRBV2 and TRBJ1-4 provide the parts outside the CDR3, is EPEVTQTPSHQVTQMGQEVILRCVPISNHLYFYWYRQILGQKVEFLVSFYNNEISEKSEIFDDQFSVERPDGSNFTLKIRSTKLEDSAMYFCASSATGGGPFFGSGTQLSVL.